The 22 T cell receptor beta chains below were found in one sample sequenced in a study of blood T cell repertoires in COVID-19. Some clones are missing from TCRdb's copy, which holds only in-frame ones; the method was immunoSEQ multiplex PCR. The sample lists 150,000 to 200,000 clones, roughly 80% seen once, with 2.5% to 3% in the top ten. Specimen: peripheral blood. Receptors were obtained from a man between 65 and 80 years old with acute or convalescent COVID-19.

The chain recombines TRBV6-6 with TRBJ1-1, with 12 bases fitting TRBD1. J lost 0 bases, V lost 4 bases, and 3 bases had no gene match. Germline CDR1 reads MNHNY; CDR2 reads SVGAGI (reference sequence). This CDR3 has 16 residues. CDR3 sequence (DNA): TGTGCCAGCAGTTGGGGACAGGGGGCTGTGAACACTGAAGCTTTCTTT. Its translation is CASSWGQGAVNTEAFF.

The rearrangement links TRBV5-1 to TRBJ1-2; 9 bases match TRBD1. With 4 bases clipped from V and 2 bases from J, the junction kept 9 bases outside the gene matches. This CDR3 region has 16 residues. Per germline, CDR1 SGHRS and CDR2 YFSETQ. The CDR3 loop is CASSRDRVPSNYGYTF. The CDR3 DNA reads as TGCGCCAGCAGCCGGGACAGGGTACCCTCCAACTATGGCTACACCTTC. Based on the CDR3 plus reference TRBV5-1 and TRBJ1-2, the full variable domain is KAGVTQTPRYLIKTRGQQVTLSCSPISGHRSVSWYQQTPGQGLQFLFEYFSETQRNKGNFPGRFSGRQFSNSRSEMNVSTLELGDSALYLCASSRDRVPSNYGYTFGSGTRLTVV.

The chain couples TRBV4-2 to TRBJ1-4, with a tentative D call TRBD1 (6 bases). The length of the CDR3 is 16 residues. Germline V gives CDR1 LGHNA, CDR2 YNFKEQ. V gave up 4 bases and J gave up 3 bases, with 15 bases separating them. CDR3 residues: CASSLRGVGSNEKLFF. CDR3 sequence (DNA): TGTGCCAGCAGCCTCAGGGGAGTCGGATCTAATGAAAAACTGTTTTTT.

CDR3 bases: TGTGCCAGCAGCCTCCTGGGACTAGCGACCGGGGAGCTGTTTTTT. Residues: CASSLLGLATGELFF. This chain joins TRBV7-2 and TRBJ2-2; 10 nucleotides agree with TRBD2. Germline assignment: CDR1 SGHTA and CDR2 FQGNSA. The CDR3 has 15 residues. The ends lost 5 bases at V and 5 bases at J; junction bases unmatched: 5.

Comments on this clone: Just one base apart from a much larger clone, this may be a read error. Here the CDR3 reads CVSSLVQGQGPEQYF. CDR3 sequence (DNA): TGCGTCAGCAGCTTGGTCCAGGGACAGGGGCCCGAGCAGTACTTC. This chain joins TRBV5-1 and TRBJ2-7; 10 bases line up with TRBD1. The CDR3 runs 15 residues. In germline, CDR1 is SGHRS, CDR2 YFSETQ.

This clone was counted only a few times. This chain uses TRBV11-2 with TRBJ2-5; 9 nucleotides match TRBD2. CDR1 SGHAT and CDR2 FQNNGV come from the germline V gene. CDR3 length: 16 amino acids. Losses at the gene ends were 3 bases for V and 5 bases for J; bases not matched to a gene: 10. CDR3 in amino acids: CASSFPRVAGDETQYF. In DNA form, the CDR3 reads TGTGCCAGCAGCTTCCCCCGGGTAGCGGGGGATGAGACCCAGTACTTC. Complete variable domain (other parts from reference TRBV11-2 and TRBJ2-5): EAGVAQSPRYKIIEKRQSVAFWCNPISGHATLYWYQQILGQGPKLLIQFQNNGVVDDSQLPKDRFSAERLKGVDSTLKIQPAKLEDSAVYLCASSFPRVAGDETQYFGPGTRLLVL.

V usage is TRBV6-6 and J usage is TRBJ1-3; no firm D call. Germline V gives CDR1 MNHNY, CDR2 SVGAGI (reference sequence). The CDR3 extends over 16 amino acids. With 4 bases removed from V and 4 bases from J, the gap between germline ends came to 17 bases. CDR3: CASSSHMDGKGNTIYF. CDR3 DNA: TGTGCCAGCAGTTCCCACATGGACGGGAAAGGAAACACCATATATTTT.

Only one count was recorded for this clone. In DNA, the CDR3 is TGTGCCAGCAGTTCCCTCGAGGTGAGAGAGACCCAGTACTTC. It codes for CASSSLEVRETQYF. The V call is TRBV27, the J call TRBJ2-5; D remains ambiguous. V was cut by 4 bases and J by 4 bases, with 13 bases left in between. The germline gives CDR1 MNHEY, CDR2 SMNVEV (reference sequence). The length of the CDR3 is 14 residues.

In this sample, this clone turned up a few times. The rearrangement uses TRBV5-4 and TRBJ2-7, with TRBD2 as a possible D gene (6 bases). The CDR3 length is 15 residues. The germline CDR1 and CDR2 sequences are SGHNT and YYREEE (reference sequence). V lost 0 bases and J 1 base, leaving 11 bases between the germline ends. Here the CDR3 DNA reads TGTGCCAGCAGCTTGGGGGACTTGAAATCCTACGAGCAGTACTTC. It specifies CASSLGDLKSYEQYF.

The chain couples TRBV11-3 to TRBJ1-1; D gene unclear. This CDR3 has 15 amino acids. Trimming removed 1 base at V and 0 bases at J, with 9 bases between. Germline CDR1 reads SGHNT; CDR2 reads YENEEA. The CDR3 region has the DNA TGTGCCAGCAGCTTAGGATACAGCTTGAACACTGAAGCTTTCTTT. Amino acid sequence: CASSLGYSLNTEAFF. The full variable domain, rest sourced from reference TRBV11-3 and TRBJ1-1, is EAGVVQSPRYKIIEKKQPVAFWCNPISGHNTLYWYLQNLGQGPELLIRYENEEAVDDSQLPKDRFSAERLKGVDSTLKIQPAELGDSAVYLCASSLGYSLNTEAFFGQGTRLTVV.

The V gene is TRBV19, the J gene TRBJ1-3; 7 positions agree with TRBD1. From germline, CDR1 is LNHDA and CDR2 SQIVND (reference sequence). J gave up 3 bases and V 5 bases, and 4 bases lay outside the gene matches. CDR3 size: 14 residues. DNA of the CDR3: TGTGCCAGTAGTCCAGGGGGAGTTGGAAACACCATATATTTT. As protein: CASSPGGVGNTIYF.

The V gene is TRBV7-2, the J gene TRBJ2-1, with 11 bases identical to TRBD2. The CDR3 contains 18 residues. With V trimmed by 5 bases and J by 3 bases, 12 bases remained unmatched. Germline V CDR1 and CDR2: SGHTA, FQGNSA. The chain's CDR3 is CASSGGTSGGLGYNEQFF. CDR3 DNA sequence: TGTGCCAGCAGCGGGGGGACTAGCGGTGGGTTGGGCTACAATGAGCAGTTCTTC.

This chain links TRBV7-2 with TRBJ2-5; the match to TRBD2 covers 8 bases. This CDR3 is built from 15 residues. Trimming removed 4 bases from V and 5 bases from J; junction bases left unmatched: 9. Germline V gene data show CDR1 as SGHTA and CDR2 as FQGNSA. The CDR3 sequence: CASSSQRGRGETQYF. In DNA, the CDR3 is TGTGCCAGCAGCTCCCAGCGGGGGCGGGGGGAGACCCAGTACTTC.

This clone was seen only a few times. This chain joins TRBV10-3 and TRBJ1-1; TRBD1 matches 9 bases. CDR1 is ENHRY, CDR2 SYGVKD, per germline. The CDR3 extends over 14 amino acids. The ends lost 4 bases at V and 5 bases at J; junction bases unmatched: 5. The CDR3 region has the DNA TGTGCCATCAGTGTGACAGGGGGTGGAACTGAAGCTTTCTTT. Protein product: CAISVTGGGTEAFF.

This clone is a singleton in its sample. The genes are TRBV6-5 and TRBJ1-2, with 7 nucleotides matching TRBD1. Trimming cost V 7 bases and J 5 bases; bases outside gene matches: 13. This CDR3 is 15 amino acids long. Germline V CDR1 and CDR2: MNHEY, SVGAGI. Here the CDR3 DNA reads TGTGCCAGCACCCCCCTAGGGGGACAGCGATATGGCTACACCTTC. Residues: CASTPLGGQRYGYTF.

V usage is TRBV25-1 and J usage is TRBJ1-2; D is perhaps TRBD1 (6 bases). The germline V and J ends were trimmed by 4 bases and 8 bases, with 11 bases remaining between them. The CDR3 extends over 12 amino acids. In germline, CDR1 is MGHDK, CDR2 SYGVNS. In DNA, the CDR3 is TGTGCCAGCAGTGTAGGGGGGGGAGGCTACACCTTC. It translates to CASSVGGGGYTF.

The gene calls are TRBV6-1 and TRBJ2-7; 9 bases are a match to TRBD1. Germline CDR1 reads MNHNS; CDR2 reads SASEGT. V dropped 4 bases and J dropped 3; count of bases not matched to a gene: 10. This CDR3 spans 16 amino acids. CDR3 residues: CASSGGGQGPNYEQYF. The CDR3, as DNA: TGTGCCAGCAGTGGGGGTGGACAGGGGCCAAACTACGAGCAGTACTTC.

V is TRBV6-1 and J is TRBJ1-5; tentatively, D is TRBD1 (5 bases). The V gene's germline CDR1 is MNHNS and CDR2 SASEGT. V was shortened by 1 base and J by 2 bases, with 9 bases between the two germline ends. This CDR3 contains 15 residues. In DNA form, the CDR3 reads TGTGCCAGCAGTGAAGGTTGGACACGCAATCAGCCCCAGCATTTT. It translates to CASSEGWTRNQPQHF.

This clone was detected only once. The chain carries TRBV28 and TRBJ1-3; 8 nucleotides agree with TRBD1. The J segment lost 0 bases and the V segment lost 4 bases, leaving 2 bases of the junction unmatched. The CDR3 extends over 15 amino acids. The germline V gene encodes CDR1 MDHEN and CDR2 SYDVKM. In DNA, the CDR3 is TGTGCCAGCAGTTCGACAGGGGCCTCTGGAAACACCATATATTTT. Translation gives CASSSTGASGNTIYF.

The gene calls are TRBV11-2 and TRBJ2-5, with 13 bases that match TRBD2. The CDR3 runs 18 residues. From germline, CDR1 is SGHAT and CDR2 FQNNGV. Trimming removed 1 base from V and 0 bases from J; junction bases left unmatched: 5. This CDR3 reads CASSLGTSGGVYQETQYF. CDR3 nucleotide sequence: TGTGCCAGCAGCTTAGGGACTAGCGGGGGCGTGTACCAAGAGACCCAGTACTTC.

This clone was detected only a few times. The CDR3: CASSRQGESHYGYTF. CDR3 sequence (DNA): TGTGCCAGTAGCCGACAAGGGGAATCTCACTATGGCTACACCTTC. V is TRBV19 and J is TRBJ1-2, with D possibly being TRBD1 (5 bases). CDR3 length: 15 residues. Per germline, CDR1 LNHDA and CDR2 SQIVND (reference sequence). V was pared by 6 bases and J by 3 bases, with 17 bases between.

V gene TRBV19 combines with J gene TRBJ2-2; 7 positions agree with TRBD2. The J segment lost 5 bases and the V segment lost 5 bases, leaving 11 bases of the junction unmatched. CDR1 is LNHDA and CDR2 is SQIVND in the germline V gene (reference sequence). The CDR3 is made up of 16 amino acids. CDR3 nucleotide sequence: TGTGCCAGTAGTCATAAACGGAGCGGGGAAACCGGGGAGCTGTTTTTT. This gives the protein CASSHKRSGETGELFF.